These 27 T cell receptor beta chains came from one sample sequenced in a study of T cell responses to AZD1222 COVID-19 vaccine. The method was immunoSEQ multiplex PCR; TCRdb's version includes in-frame clones alone and lacks a portion of them. Here the sample spans about 120,000 clones, 92% being singletons. The material was peripheral blood, obtained on day 0 of AZD1222 vaccination. All receptors derive from an adult in good health.

The gene calls are TRBV21-1 and TRBJ1-4; TRBD1 was called by the table and not checked on the DNA. TRBV21-1 is marked as a pseudogene. The CDR3 loop spans 16 amino acids. The CDR3 region is CASSPPKDRGREKLFF. DNA of the CDR3: TGTGCCAGCAGCCCTCCAAAGGACAGGGGACGCGAAAAACTGTTTTTT.

V usage is TRBV9 and J usage is TRBJ2-1; D is possibly TRBD2 (6 bases). The CDR3 has 15 amino acids. Germline loops: CDR1 SGDLS, CDR2 YYNGEE. V gave up 0 bases and J gave up 1 base, with 8 bases separating them. The CDR3 loop reads CASSVGGESYNEQFF. CDR3 DNA: TGTGCCAGCAGCGTAGGCGGGGAATCCTACAATGAGCAGTTCTTC.

J is TRBJ2-3 and V is TRBV5-6, with no clear D. The V end lost 2 bases, the J end lost 5 bases, and 21 bases lay between the germline ends. This CDR3 is built from 17 residues. CDR1 is SGHDT and CDR2 is YYEEEE in the germline V gene. As DNA, the CDR3 is TGTGCCAGCAGCTTATCTTCGGGTGGCCCTACCGGAGATACGCAGTATTTT. Its protein product is CASSLSSGGPTGDTQYF.

This clone was seen more than once but under ten times. The chain recombines TRBV18 with TRBJ2-7, with 9 bases matching TRBD1. The CDR3 is made up of 16 amino acids. The trim removed 1 base at V and 7 bases at J, leaving 11 bases unmatched. CDR1 is KGHSH and CDR2 is LQKENI in the germline V gene. The CDR3 spells CASSPLVSGTGREQYF. CDR3 sequence (DNA): TGTGCCAGCTCACCACTCGTGTCCGGGACAGGGAGGGAGCAGTACTTC. The full variable domain, rest sourced from reference TRBV18 and TRBJ2-7, is NAGVMQNPRHLVRRRGQEARLRCSPMKGHSHVYWYRQLPEEGLKFMVYLQKENIIDESGMPKERFSAEFPKEGPSILRIQQVVRGDSAAYFCASSPLVSGTGREQYFGPGTRLTVT.

This chain joins TRBV18 and TRBJ1-5, with TRBD1 matching over 7 bases. J was trimmed by 4 bases and V by 8 bases; bases with no gene match: 5. Germline CDR1 is KGHSH and CDR2 is LQKENI. The CDR3 covers 13 residues. CDR3 in amino acids: CASPLTGNQPQHF. CDR3 coding DNA: TGTGCCAGCCCACTGACAGGGAATCAGCCCCAGCATTTT.

V usage is TRBV30 and J usage is TRBJ1-5; tentatively, D is TRBD1 (5 bases). The CDR3 extends over 16 amino acids. Germline-derived CDR1 and CDR2 are GTSNPN and SVGIG (reference sequence). V lost 1 base to trimming and J lost 7 bases, with 20 bases between them. The CDR3 DNA reads TGTGCCTGGAGTGCTGGCGGGGCTCCGATGGGGCAGCCCCAGCATTTT. Amino acids: CAWSAGGAPMGQPQHF.

V is TRBV5-6 and J is TRBJ2-3; no clear D. From germline, CDR1 is SGHDT and CDR2 YYEEEE. The ends were cut back, 0 bases at V and 2 bases at J, with 4 bases in the middle. The CDR3 contains 13 residues. The CDR3 here is CASSLAYTDTQYF. CDR3 DNA sequence: TGTGCCAGCAGCTTGGCGTACACAGATACGCAGTATTTT.

V usage is TRBV21-1 and J usage is TRBJ2-1; the table assigns TRBD2, which was not confirmed against the DNA. TRBV21-1 is recorded as a pseudogene. The CDR3 has 17 amino acids. The CDR3 here is CASRKSTGTTNYNEQFF. CDR3 nucleotide sequence: TGTGCCAGCAGAAAATCCACCGGGACTACAAACTACAATGAGCAGTTCTTC.

The chain carries TRBV7-9 and TRBJ1-5; D is unresolved. Trimming left V 6 bases short and J 0 bases short, with 12 bases between. Germline CDR1 and CDR2: SEHNR and FQNEAQ (reference sequence). This CDR3 has 15 residues. This CDR3 reads CASSSGPHSNQPQHF. Written as DNA, the CDR3 is TGTGCCAGCAGTTCAGGTCCCCATAGCAATCAGCCCCAGCATTTT.

The genes are TRBV7-9 and TRBJ2-3, with D perhaps matching TRBD1 or TRBD2 (5 bases each). Trimming pared 1 base from V and 3 bases from J, leaving 8 bases between. This CDR3 has 14 residues. Germline V gene data show CDR1 as SEHNR and CDR2 as FQNEAQ (reference sequence). The CDR3 DNA reads TGTGCCAGCAGCTTAGAGGGGAGTACAGATACGCAGTATTTT. This translates into CASSLEGSTDTQYF.

J is TRBJ1-2 and V is TRBV5-1; D not certain. Germline V gene data show CDR1 as SGHRS and CDR2 as YFSETQ. V lost 2 bases and J 2 bases, leaving 7 bases between the germline ends. The CDR3 has 13 amino acids. In DNA, the CDR3 is TGCGCCAGCAGCTTCGACCCGAACTATGGCTACACCTTC. Amino acid sequence: CASSFDPNYGYTF.

The rearrangement joins TRBV19 to TRBJ1-5, with D tentatively TRBD1 (6 bases). Trimming removed 5 bases from V and 6 bases from J, with 11 bases in between. Germline loops: CDR1 LNHDA, CDR2 SQIVND (reference sequence). This CDR3 spans 13 amino acids. DNA of the CDR3: TGTGCCAGTAGTTTACAGGGTTCTCAGCCCCAGCATTTT. This gives the protein CASSLQGSQPQHF.

The V gene is TRBV6-5, the J gene TRBJ1-5; 10 bases are a match to TRBD1. V shed 11 bases, J shed 4 bases, and the junction held 5 bases outside the gene matches. CDR3 length equals 13 residues. Germline CDR1 MNHEY, CDR2 SVGAGI. The CDR3 region is CAARTGGNQPQHF. The CDR3 nucleotides read TGTGCCGCCCGGACAGGGGGAAATCAGCCCCAGCATTTT.

CDR3 sequence (DNA): TGTGCCAGCAGCGTGCCAGGGCTAGGAAACACCATATATTTT. Translated, it gives CASSVPGLGNTIYF. This chain joins TRBV5-8 and TRBJ1-3; maybe TRBD1 (5 bases). This CDR3 spans 14 amino acids. Germline V gene lookup returns CDR1 SGHTS and CDR2 YDEGEE. Trimming removed 4 bases at V and 4 bases at J, with 12 bases between.

The rearrangement links TRBV3-1 (or the pseudogene TRBV3-2) to TRBJ1-1; tentatively, D is TRBD1 (5 bases). The CDR3 is made up of 14 amino acids. CDR1 and CDR2 from the germline V gene are LGHDT and YNNKEL (reference sequence). With 1 base removed from V and 6 bases from J, the gap between germline ends came to 12 bases. CDR3 DNA: TGTGCCAGCAGCCAAGCCTATGCGACAGCTGAAGCTTTCTTT. Translation gives CASSQAYATAEAFF.

The rearrangement joins TRBV4-1 to TRBJ1-1, with D perhaps TRBD1 (6 bases). Trimming stripped 3 bases from V and 5 bases from J, with 13 bases between. The CDR3 is 14 residues long. CDR1 is MGHRA, CDR2 YSYEKL, per germline. The CDR3 DNA follows: TGCGCCAGCAGCCACGACAGGACCCGGACTGAAGCTTTCTTT. Translation gives CASSHDRTRTEAFF.

This chain links TRBV24-1 with TRBJ2-3, with 7 bases identical to TRBD2. Germline CDR1 is KGHDR and CDR2 is SFDVKD. The CDR3 is 16 amino acids. The V segment lost 2 bases and the J segment 11 bases; nucleotides outside the gene matches: 15. The CDR3 here is CATSDSGLGIPKGQYF. The CDR3 coding sequence is TGTGCCACCAGTGATTCCGGACTAGGCATCCCCAAGGGGCAGTATTTT.

This chain joins TRBV19 and TRBJ2-5; 10 positions agree with TRBD1. CDR1 LNHDA and CDR2 SQIVND come from the germline V gene (reference sequence). Trimming took 5 bases from V and 4 from J; bases not matched to a gene: 4. CDR3 length equals 14 residues. DNA of the CDR3: TGTGCCAGTAGTGGAGACAGGGGGCGAGAGACCCAGTACTTC. This encodes CASSGDRGRETQYF.

The V gene is TRBV7-9, the J gene TRBJ2-4; D is possibly TRBD2 (7 bases). The V gene's germline CDR1 is SEHNR and CDR2 FQNEAQ (reference sequence). The CDR3 consists of 18 residues. Between the trimmed V and J ends, which lost 1 base and 0 bases, there was a span of 16 bases. CDR3 loop: CASSLGRGSGTAKNIQYF. The CDR3 DNA reads TGTGCCAGCAGCTTAGGGAGGGGGAGCGGGACAGCCAAAAACATTCAGTACTTC.

The chain joins TRBV6-7 to TRBJ2-1; D possibly corresponds to TRBD1 (6 bases). TRBV6-7 is an ORF, with its function uncertain. The CDR3 has 16 amino acids. Trimming shortened V by 5 bases and J by 0 bases, and 14 bases separated the two germline ends. This CDR3 is CASSRPDRNSYNEQFF. The CDR3 coding sequence is TGTGCCAGCAGTCGGCCCGACAGGAACTCCTACAATGAGCAGTTCTTC.

The chain joins TRBV5-1 to TRBJ2-7; tentatively, D is TRBD2 (7 bases). Germline V gene sequence: CDR1 SGHRS, CDR2 YFSETQ. There are 14 residues in the CDR3. V lost 2 bases, J lost 7 bases, and 16 bases lay in between. Written as DNA, the CDR3 is TGCGCCAGCAGCTTCTACCGGGGGGCAACGGAGCAGTACTTC. Its protein product is CASSFYRGATEQYF.

The chain uses TRBV18 and TRBJ1-1; 7 positions agree with TRBD1. CDR1 and CDR2 (germline): KGHSH, LQKENI. V shed 3 bases and J 7 bases; nucleotides not matched to a gene: 14. This CDR3 has 16 residues. The CDR3 DNA follows: TGTGCCAGCTCACCCCGGGACAGTACGGACGGTGGTGAAGCTTTCTTT. Its translation is CASSPRDSTDGGEAFF.

The chain employs TRBV29-1 and TRBJ2-3; D call uncertain. Trimming pared 3 bases from V and 0 bases from J, leaving 7 bases between. CDR3 length: 13 amino acids. The germline V gene encodes CDR1 SQVTM and CDR2 ANQGSEA. The CDR3 spells CSVDQISTDTQYF. The CDR3 region has the DNA TGCAGCGTTGATCAGATTAGCACAGATACGCAGTATTTT.

The J gene is TRBJ1-2, the V gene TRBV6-5, with D perhaps matching TRBD1 (5 bases). The germline V and J ends were trimmed by 2 bases and 5 bases, with 6 bases remaining between them. This CDR3 has 12 residues. Germline assignment: CDR1 MNHEY and CDR2 SVGAGI. The CDR3 nucleotides are TGTGCCAGCAGTTACCAGGGATATGGCTACACCTTC. The encoded protein is CASSYQGYGYTF.

This chain links TRBV9 with TRBJ2-1, with 7 bases fitting TRBD2. CDR1 and CDR2 (germline): SGDLS, YYNGEE. The CDR3 runs to 16 residues. V lost 4 bases to trimming and J lost 9 bases; unmatched junction nucleotides: 16. DNA for the CDR3: TGTGCCAGCAGCCCTCGGACCCAGGGAGGGAGAAGTGAGCAGTTCTTC. This gives the protein CASSPRTQGGRSEQFF.

DNA of the CDR3: TGTGCCAGCTCAGAGATAATACAAGAGACCCAGTACTTC. Translated, it gives CASSEIIQETQYF. This sequence joins TRBV18 and TRBJ2-5; D gene ambiguous. This CDR3 has 13 amino acids. The V gene's germline CDR1 is KGHSH and CDR2 LQKENI. Trimming removed 5 bases at V and 2 bases at J, with 9 bases between.

The rearrangement uses TRBV19 and TRBJ2-3, with D possibly being TRBD1 or TRBD2 (5 bases each). Germline V lookup: CDR1 LNHDA, CDR2 SQIVND (reference sequence). There are 14 residues in the CDR3. V was pared by 3 bases and J by 4 bases, with 11 bases between. The CDR3 reads CASSMVRGADTQYF. In DNA form, the CDR3 reads TGTGCCAGTAGTATGGTGAGGGGAGCAGATACGCAGTATTTT.